This T cell receptor (beta chain) was observed in a study of naive and memory T cell subsets. Two oligonucleotides, mixed equimolar, formed the beta constant-region primer covering TRBC1 and TRBC2. The ligated cDNA underwent four PCR rounds using SP2 and nested alpha and beta constant-region primers. TCRdb re-called the UMI-ligation and nested PCR reads with MiXCR, one entry per CDR3 protein. Of some 82,000 distinct CDR3 sequences detected, roughly 12% appear once; the ten largest clones hold 0.13%. After CD4 positive bead selection, the CD4-negative fraction gave CD8 T cells. This CDR3 contains 14 residues. Per germline, CDR1 SNHLY and CDR2 FYNNEI. The V end lost 6 bases, the J end lost 4 bases, and 13 bases lay between the germline ends. Study-level findings and limits: Possibly reflecting memory cells re-expressing CD45RA, a few larger clonotypes occurred in naive repertoires, especially CD8.

This clonotype was seen a handful of times. What it binds is not known. This rearrangement joins TRBV2 to TRBJ2-1, with D perhaps matching TRBD1 (7 bases). This TCR came from a human donor in good health. Sequenced material: naive CD4+ T cells from blood. This CDR3 reads CASSAGQPYNEQFF. DNA of the CDR3: TGTGCCAGCAGCGCGGGACAGCCTTACAATGAGCAGTTCTTC.